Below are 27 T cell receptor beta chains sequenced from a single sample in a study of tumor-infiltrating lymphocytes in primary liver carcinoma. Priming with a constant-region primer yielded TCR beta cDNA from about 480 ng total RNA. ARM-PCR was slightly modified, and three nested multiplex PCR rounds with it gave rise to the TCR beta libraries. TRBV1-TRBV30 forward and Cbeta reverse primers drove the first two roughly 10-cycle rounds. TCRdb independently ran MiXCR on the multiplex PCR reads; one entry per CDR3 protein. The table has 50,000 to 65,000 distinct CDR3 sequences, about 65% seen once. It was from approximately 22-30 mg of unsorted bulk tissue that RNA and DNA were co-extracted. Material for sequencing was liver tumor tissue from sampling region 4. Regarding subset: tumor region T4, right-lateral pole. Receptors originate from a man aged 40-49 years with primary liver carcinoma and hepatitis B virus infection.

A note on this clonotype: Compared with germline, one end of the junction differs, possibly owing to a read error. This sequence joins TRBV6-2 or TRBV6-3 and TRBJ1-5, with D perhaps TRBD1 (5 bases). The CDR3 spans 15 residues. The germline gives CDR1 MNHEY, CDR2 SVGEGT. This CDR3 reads CVSSSRVGVNQSQHF. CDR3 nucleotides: TGTGTCAGCAGTTCCAGGGTAGGGGTCAATCAGTCCCAGCATTTT.

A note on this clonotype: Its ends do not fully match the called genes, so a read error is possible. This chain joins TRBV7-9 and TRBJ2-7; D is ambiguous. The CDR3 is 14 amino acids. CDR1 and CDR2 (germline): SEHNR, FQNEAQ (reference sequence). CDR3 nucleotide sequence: TGTGCCAGCACCCCGGCAGGAGAAATCTGCGAGCGGTACTTC. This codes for CASTPAGEICERYF.

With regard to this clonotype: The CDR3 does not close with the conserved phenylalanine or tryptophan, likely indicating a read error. Here the CDR3 reads CASSLAGTYEQYS. The CDR3 DNA reads TGTGCCAGTAGCTTAGCGGGCACATACGAGCAGTACTCC. This chain links TRBV11-2 with TRBJ2-7, with 7 bases matching TRBD2. Germline V gene sequence: CDR1 SGHAT, CDR2 FQNNGV. There are 13 residues in the CDR3.

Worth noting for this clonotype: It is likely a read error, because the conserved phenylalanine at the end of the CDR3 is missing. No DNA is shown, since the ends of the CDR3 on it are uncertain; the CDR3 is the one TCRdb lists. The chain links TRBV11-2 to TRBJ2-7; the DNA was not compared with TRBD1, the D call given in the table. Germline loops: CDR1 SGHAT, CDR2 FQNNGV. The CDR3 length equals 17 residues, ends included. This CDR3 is CASSFGRDRLVSYEQYL.

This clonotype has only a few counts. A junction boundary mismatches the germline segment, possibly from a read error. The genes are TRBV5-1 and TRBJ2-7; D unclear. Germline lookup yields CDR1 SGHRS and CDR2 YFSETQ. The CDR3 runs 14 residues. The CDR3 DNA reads TGCGCCAGCAGCTTGGGTCCGAGCTCCTACGGGCAGTACTTC. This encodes CASSLGPSSYGQYF.

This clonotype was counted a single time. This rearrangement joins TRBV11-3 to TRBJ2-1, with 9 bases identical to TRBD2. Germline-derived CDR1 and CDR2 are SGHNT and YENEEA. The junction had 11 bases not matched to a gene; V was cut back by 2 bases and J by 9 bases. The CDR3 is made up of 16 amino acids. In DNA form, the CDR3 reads TGTGCCAGCAGCTTACCGTGTGATAGCGGGAGACCTGAGCAGTTCTTC. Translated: CASSLPCDSGRPEQFF.

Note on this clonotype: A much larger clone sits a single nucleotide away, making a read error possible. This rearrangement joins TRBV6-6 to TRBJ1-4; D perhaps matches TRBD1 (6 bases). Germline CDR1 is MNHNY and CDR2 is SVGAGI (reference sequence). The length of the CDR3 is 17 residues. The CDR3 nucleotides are TGTGCCAGCAGTTACTCGACAGGTCACAGAACTAATGAAATACTGTTTTTT. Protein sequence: CASSYSTGHRTNEILFF.

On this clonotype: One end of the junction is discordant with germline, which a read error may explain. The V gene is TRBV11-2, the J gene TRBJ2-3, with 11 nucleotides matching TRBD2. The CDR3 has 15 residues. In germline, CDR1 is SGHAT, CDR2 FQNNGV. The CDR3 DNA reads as TGTGACAGCAACACCGGGACTAGCGGCACTGATACGCAGTATTTT. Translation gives CDSNTGTSGTDTQYF. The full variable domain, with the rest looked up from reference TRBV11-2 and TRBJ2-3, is EAGVAQSPRYKIIEKRQSVAFWCNPISGHATLYWYQQILGQGPKLLIQFQNNGVVDDSQLPKDRFSAERLKGVDSTLKIQPAKLEDSAVYLCDSNTGTSGTDTQYFGPGTRLTVL.

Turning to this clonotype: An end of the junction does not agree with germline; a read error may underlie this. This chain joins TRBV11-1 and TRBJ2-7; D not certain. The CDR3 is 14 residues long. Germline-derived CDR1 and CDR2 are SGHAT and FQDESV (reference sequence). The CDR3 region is CASSLVPASNEQYF. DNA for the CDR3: TGTGCCAGCAGCTTAGTGCCGGCCTCCAACGAGCAGTACTTC.

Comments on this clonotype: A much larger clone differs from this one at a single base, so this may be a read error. The CDR3 region is CPSGYWRQDGYTF. The CDR3 DNA reads as TGTCCCAGCGGTTATTGGAGGCAGGATGGCTACACCTTC. This chain connects TRBV6-6 to TRBJ1-2; D is undetermined. CDR1 is MNHNY, CDR2 SVGAGI, per germline (reference sequence). CDR3 length: 13 residues.

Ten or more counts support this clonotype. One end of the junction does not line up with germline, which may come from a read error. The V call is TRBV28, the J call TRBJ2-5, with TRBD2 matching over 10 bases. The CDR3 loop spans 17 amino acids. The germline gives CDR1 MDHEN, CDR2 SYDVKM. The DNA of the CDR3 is TGTGCCAGCAGCTTCTCCTCGGGGCTAGCGGGAGATGAGATCCAGTACTTC. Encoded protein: CASSFSSGLAGDEIQYF.

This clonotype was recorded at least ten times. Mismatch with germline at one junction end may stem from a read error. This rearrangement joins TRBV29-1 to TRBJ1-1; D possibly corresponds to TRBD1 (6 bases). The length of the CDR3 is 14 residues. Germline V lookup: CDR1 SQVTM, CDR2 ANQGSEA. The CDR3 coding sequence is TGCGGCGTTCTTCGGACAGACAGCAACACTGAAGCTTTCTTT. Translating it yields CGVLRTDSNTEAFF.

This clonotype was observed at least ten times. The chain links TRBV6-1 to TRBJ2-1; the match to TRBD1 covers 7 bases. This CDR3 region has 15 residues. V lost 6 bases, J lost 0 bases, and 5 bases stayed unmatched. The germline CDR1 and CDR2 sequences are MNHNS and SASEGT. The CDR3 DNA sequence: TGTGCCAGCAGCGTGACAGGGAGCTCCTACAATGAGCAGTTCTTC. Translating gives CASSVTGSSYNEQFF.

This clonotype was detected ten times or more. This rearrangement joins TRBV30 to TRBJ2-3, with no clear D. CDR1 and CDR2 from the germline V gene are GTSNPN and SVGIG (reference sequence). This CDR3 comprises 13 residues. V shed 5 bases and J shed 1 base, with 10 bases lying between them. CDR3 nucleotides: TGTGCCTGGGTGGGTAGGGGCACAGATACGCAGTATTTT. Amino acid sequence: CAWVGRGTDTQYF.

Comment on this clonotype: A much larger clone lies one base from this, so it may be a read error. The CDR3 reads CASGLKGGLTNQPQYF. As DNA, the CDR3 is TGTGCCAGCGGCCTAAAAGGGGGACTGACGAATCAGCCCCAGTATTTT. The rearrangement links TRBV11-2 to TRBJ1-5, with D possibly called TRBD1 or TRBD2 (6 bases each). TRBJ2-3 matches the DNA end more closely, so the J call is doubtful. CDR1 is SGHAT, CDR2 FQNNGV, per germline. The CDR3 is 16 residues long.

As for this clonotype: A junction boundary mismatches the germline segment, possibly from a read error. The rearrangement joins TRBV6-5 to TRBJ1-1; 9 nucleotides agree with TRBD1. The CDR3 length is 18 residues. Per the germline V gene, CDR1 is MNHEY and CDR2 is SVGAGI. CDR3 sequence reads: CASSHTGGQGALGTETFF. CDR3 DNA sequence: TGTGCCAGCAGCCATACTGGGGGACAGGGTGCGTTAGGCACTGAAACTTTCTTT.

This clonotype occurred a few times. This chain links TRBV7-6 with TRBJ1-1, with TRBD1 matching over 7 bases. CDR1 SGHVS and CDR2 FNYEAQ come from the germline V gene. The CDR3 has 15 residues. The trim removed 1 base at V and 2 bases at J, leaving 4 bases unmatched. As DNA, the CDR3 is TGTGCCAGCAGCTTAGGGGCAGGGGGTAACACTGAAGCTTTCTTT. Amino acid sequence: CASSLGAGGNTEAFF.

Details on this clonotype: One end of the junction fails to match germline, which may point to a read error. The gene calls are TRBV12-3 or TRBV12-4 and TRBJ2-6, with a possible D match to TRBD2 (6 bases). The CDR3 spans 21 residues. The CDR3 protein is CASSRTRLVPGRASGTNVLTF. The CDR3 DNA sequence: TGTGCCAGTAGTCGGACCCGACTAGTCCCCGGTCGGGCCTCTGGGACCAACGTCCTGACTTTC.

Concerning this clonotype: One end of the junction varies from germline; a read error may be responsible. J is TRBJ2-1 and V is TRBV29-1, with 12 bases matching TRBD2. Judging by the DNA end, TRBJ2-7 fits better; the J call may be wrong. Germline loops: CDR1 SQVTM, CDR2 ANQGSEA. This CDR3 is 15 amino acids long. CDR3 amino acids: CSVGLAGRFYNEQYF. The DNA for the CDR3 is TGTAGCGTTGGACTAGCGGGAAGGTTCTATAATGAGCAGTACTTC.

In DNA form, the CDR3 reads TGTGCCAACAACTTAGGGGCTTTGGAACGACAAGAGACCCAGTACTTC. It yields the protein CANNLGALERQETQYF. V usage is TRBV11-2 and J usage is TRBJ2-5; D is perhaps TRBD1 (5 bases). Trimming left V 10 bases short and J 2 bases short, with 23 bases between. This CDR3 comprises 16 residues. Germline V gene data show CDR1 as SGHAT and CDR2 as FQNNGV.

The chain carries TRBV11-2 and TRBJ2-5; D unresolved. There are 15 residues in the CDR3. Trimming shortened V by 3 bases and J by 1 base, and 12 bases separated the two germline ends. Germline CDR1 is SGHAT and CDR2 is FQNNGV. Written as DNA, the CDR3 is TGTGCCAGCAGCTTCTTATCAGGAGTCCAAGAGACCCAGTACTTC. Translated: CASSFLSGVQETQYF.

The chain's CDR3 is CVSGLGQNNEQFF. CDR3 DNA: TGTGTCAGTGGTCTCGGACAGAACAATGAGCAGTTCTTC. The chain employs TRBV12-3 or TRBV12-4 and TRBJ2-1; D is perhaps TRBD1 (6 bases). The CDR3 runs 13 residues.

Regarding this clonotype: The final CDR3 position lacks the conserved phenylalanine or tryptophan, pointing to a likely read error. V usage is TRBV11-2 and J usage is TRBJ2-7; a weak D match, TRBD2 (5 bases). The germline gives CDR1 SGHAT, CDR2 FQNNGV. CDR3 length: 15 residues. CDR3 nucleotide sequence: TGCGCCAGCAGCCCGTCGTGGCTAGCTGAGTACGAGCAGTACCTC. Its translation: CASSPSWLAEYEQYL.

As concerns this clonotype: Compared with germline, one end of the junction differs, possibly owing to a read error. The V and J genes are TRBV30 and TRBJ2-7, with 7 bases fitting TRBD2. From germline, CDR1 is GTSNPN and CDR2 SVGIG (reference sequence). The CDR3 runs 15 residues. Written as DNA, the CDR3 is TGTGTCTGGAGTGTCGGCGGGAGCTCGGTCTACGAACAGTACTTC. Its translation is CVWSVGGSSVYEQYF.

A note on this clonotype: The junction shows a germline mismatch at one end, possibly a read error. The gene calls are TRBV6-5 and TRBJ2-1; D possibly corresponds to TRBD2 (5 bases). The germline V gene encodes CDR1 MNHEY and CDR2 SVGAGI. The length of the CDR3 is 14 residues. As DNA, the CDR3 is TGTGCCAGCAGTCGACAAGCGGATTACAATGATCAGTTCTTC. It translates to CASSRQADYNDQFF.

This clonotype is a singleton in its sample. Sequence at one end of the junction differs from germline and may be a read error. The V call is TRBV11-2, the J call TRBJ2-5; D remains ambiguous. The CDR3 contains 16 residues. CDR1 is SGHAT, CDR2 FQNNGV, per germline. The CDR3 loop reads CTSSQTSGAWKETQYF. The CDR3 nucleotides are TGTACCAGCAGCCAAACTTCTGGCGCGTGGAAAGAGACCCAGTACTTC.

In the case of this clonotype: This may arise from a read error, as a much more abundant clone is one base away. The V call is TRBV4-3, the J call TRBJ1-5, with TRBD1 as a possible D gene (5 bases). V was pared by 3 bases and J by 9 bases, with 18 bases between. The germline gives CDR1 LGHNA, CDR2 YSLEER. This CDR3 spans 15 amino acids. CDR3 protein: CASSHDFPGDRPQHF. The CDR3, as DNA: TGCGCCAGCAGCCATGATTTCCCGGGCGACAGGCCCCAGCATTTT.